This T cell receptor (beta chain) stems from a study of Ad26.COV2.S vaccination and SARS-CoV-2 variants (dated by TCRdb to about 2021). Turning to the overall study: Donors in the vaccine arm were drawn from COV1001, a phase I-IIa trial of Ad26.COV2.S in healthy adults that was multicentre, randomized, double-blind and placebo-controlled. Ad26.COV2.S was administered intramuscularly at a dose of 5x10^10 or 1x10^11 viral particles, either as one shot or as two shots given 56 days apart. The TCR-sequenced set comprised around 30 samples: approximately 20 Ad26.COV2.S vaccine recipients, 5 placebo recipients and 8 SARS-CoV-2 convalescent individuals. TCRbeta repertoire sequencing served as the tool for gauging how specific and how broad the SARS-CoV-2-reactive T cell receptors were following Ad26.COV2.S vaccination. Participants in the trial were split at random into five groups of five each, receiving low-dose or high-dose Ad26.COV2.S once or twice, or else placebo on both occasions. Blinding of investigators to trial group allocation was maintained during experiments and outcome assessment. What the study reported, not specific to this receptor: The study was not powered to compare responses between vaccine doses or regimens. After vaccination, substantial breadth of spike-specific CD8+ and CD4+ T cell responses was reported. Vaccine and placebo recipients had comparable non-spike TCR breadth, which fits with the vaccine containing only spike. The authors noted that the TCR breadth and depth analyses may have underestimated total T cell responses. Ad26.COV2.S recipients had higher spike-specific TCR breadth than placebo recipients (P = 0.0014).

Its CDR3 holds 15 amino acids, cysteine through phenylalanine. Only the CDR3 DNA stays, 45 bases, in frame from base 1. Deletion took 3 bases off V and 7 bases off J, with a span of 14 bases between the germline ends. According to the germline V gene, CDR1 reads SGDLS and CDR2 reads YYNGEE. The sample's treatment or condition label is to be understood as: roughly 19 received Ad26.COV2.S at low or high dose, single or two shots; 5 received placebo; per-sample allocation not given. For vaccine and placebo recipients, repertoires were sequenced using samples collected on day 63 after the first injection. Cohort 1b enrolled about 25 adults aged 18-55 years at a single site in Boston, USA, between 29 July and 7 August 2020. Ad26.COV2.S was a replication-incompetent adenovirus type 26 vector that expressed a prefusion-stabilized SARS-CoV-2 spike protein derived from the original Wuhan strain. The immunoSEQ Assay was used to sequence TCRbeta CDR3 regions. After extraction, genomic DNA underwent amplification by bias-controlled multiplex PCR, followed by high-throughput sequencing. The paper's data handling went like this. To quantify the absolute abundance of each unique TCRbeta CDR3 region, sequences were collapsed and filtered. T cell fraction was estimated by normalization of TCRbeta template counts to usable DNA, with usable DNA being measured through amplification of reference genes present in all nucleated cells. Repertoire TCRs were annotated as SARS-CoV-2-specific by exact matching of V gene, CDR3 amino acid sequence and J gene to a known reactive TCR set. The reference SARS-CoV-2 TCR set came from MIRA and was filtered for enrichment in COVID-19-positive ImmuneCODE repertoires, removing public or cross-reactive TCRs. Using the MIRA antigens, annotated TCRs were further analysed by specific ORF or by position within an ORF. Breadth was defined as annotated unique rearrangements over total unique productive rearrangements; depth was the summed frequency of those rearrangements. Group comparisons of TCR breadth used two-sided Wilcoxon rank-sum tests. TCRdb limited this immuneACCESS table to in-frame rearrangements with V and J called. A share of clones is missing; checked studies link under half to unresolved V genes, and the rest is unexplained. From that table come the V and J calls and clone size; the DNA was used to work out D and trimming. For this sample there are 380,000 or so clones; around four fifths appear just once. The ten largest clonotypes hold about 7.1% of the sample.

Turning to this clone: No cognate antigen has been identified for it. Base qualities are missing; no much larger clone stands one base away.

The V and J segments used are TRBV9 and TRBJ1-6, with the D gene not confidently named. The receptor's source is a person between 18 and 60 years old who received the Ad26.COV2.S COVID-19 vaccine or a placebo. This sample comprised peripheral blood, obtained in a trial of Ad26.COV2.S vaccine versus placebo. The encoded CDR3 is CASSEINHPNSPLHF. The sequenced DNA: TGTGCCAGCAGCGAGATAAACCACCCCAATTCACCCCTCCACTTT. When the CDR3 is completed using the reference TRBV9 and TRBJ1-6 genes on either side, the full variable domain is DSGVTQTPKHLITATGQRVTLRCSPRSGDLSVYWYQQSLDQGLQFLIQYYNGEERAKGNILERFSAQQFPDLHSELNLSSLELGDSALYFCASSEINHPNSPLHFGNGTRLTVT.